Below are 8 T cell receptor beta chains sequenced from a single sample in a study of T cells expressing NK-cell markers (dated by TCRdb to about 2020). Receptor libraries were prepared by 5' RACE. The reads were generated on an Illumina HiSeq 2000. TCRdb reprocessed the reads, so every CDR3 protein sequence counts as one entry and DNA is not shown. This sample's records show approximately 150,000 distinct CDR3 sequences. Jointly, the top ten make up 9.5% to 15% of the sample. The sample was blood T cells: a sorted CD56 or NKG2C T cell subset, CD4+ or CD8+ T cells, or bulk PBMC T cells (not recorded which). These receptors were collected from a man in his late teens or twenties in good health. Donor details come from another sample of the same person, matched by shared clones.

J is TRBJ2-7 and V is TRBV29-1; TCRdb indicates TRBD1, and absent DNA this call remains unverified. This CDR3 comprises 12 residues. Germline CDR1 is SQVTM and CDR2 is ANQGSEA. The CDR3 is CSARTGGYEQYF.

The chain employs TRBV25-1 and TRBJ2-2; checking the TCRdb D call of TRBD1 is not possible without DNA. The germline V gene encodes CDR1 MGHDK and CDR2 SYGVNS. There are 15 residues in the CDR3. The CDR3 sequence is CASSSRQGGTGELFF.

This rearrangement joins TRBV5-1 to TRBJ2-1. The CDR3 contains 13 residues. CDR1 and CDR2 (germline): SGHRS, YFSETQ. The CDR3 loop is CASSLGPSNEQFF. Filled out from reference TRBV5-1 and TRBJ2-1, the complete variable domain reads KAGVTQTPRYLIKTRGQQVTLSCSPISGHRSVSWYQQTPGQGLQFLFEYFSETQRNKGNFPGRFSGRQFSNSRSEMNVSTLELGDSALYLCASSLGPSNEQFFGPGTRLTVL.

The chain recombines TRBV20-1 with TRBJ2-1; the D gene TCRdb calls, TRBD1, cannot be checked with no DNA. The V gene's germline CDR1 is DFQATT and CDR2 SNEGSKA (reference sequence). The CDR3 runs to 16 residues. The CDR3 here is CSARDQGGTPGGEQFF.

This chain connects TRBV6-5 to TRBJ2-7. Germline assignment: CDR1 MNHEY and CDR2 SVGAGI. The CDR3 consists of 15 residues. The CDR3 spells CASSYSRESRTEQYF.

The chain couples TRBV5-1 to TRBJ1-1; the TRBD1 assignment by TCRdb is unverifiable without DNA. CDR3 length: 15 residues. Germline loops: CDR1 SGHRS, CDR2 YFSETQ. CDR3 in amino acids: CASLPGQNKGAEAFF.

This chain connects TRBV7-2 to TRBJ2-7; TCRdb outputs TRBD2, but without DNA this stays unchecked. CDR1 is SGHTA and CDR2 is FQGNSA in the germline V gene. The CDR3 has 16 amino acids. The CDR3 protein is CASSLDSLALTYEQYF.

J is TRBJ2-5 and V is TRBV12-3 or TRBV12-4; TCRdb returns TRBD1, unconfirmable since there is no DNA. The CDR3 consists of 15 residues. The CDR3 loop is CASSPRGGLWGTQYF.